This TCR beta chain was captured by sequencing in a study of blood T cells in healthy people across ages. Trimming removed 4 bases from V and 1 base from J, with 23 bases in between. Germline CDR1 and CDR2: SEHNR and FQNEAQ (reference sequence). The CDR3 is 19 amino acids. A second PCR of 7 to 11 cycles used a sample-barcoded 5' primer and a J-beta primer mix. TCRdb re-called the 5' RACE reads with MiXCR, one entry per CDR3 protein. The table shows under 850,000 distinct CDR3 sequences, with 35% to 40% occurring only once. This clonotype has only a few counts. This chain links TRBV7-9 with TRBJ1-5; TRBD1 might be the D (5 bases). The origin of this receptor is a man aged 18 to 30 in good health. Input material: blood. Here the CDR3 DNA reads TGTGCCAGCAGCTCTTCTGGGATAACCGGGGACGGAAGCAATCAGCCCCAGCATTTT. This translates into CASSSSGITGDGSNQPQHF.